This T cell receptor beta chain was identified during a study of Graves' ophthalmopathy and Graves' hyperthyroidism (dated by TCRdb to 2016 to 2019). For the wider study: Peripheral blood was collected at initial diagnosis, prior to any treatment. To tell Graves' ophthalmopathy apart from Graves' hyperthyroidism, and to predict which patients would progress to ophthalmopathy, the study relied on TCR beta repertoire signatures. In total, approximately 140 blood samples were TCR-sequenced: some 43 ophthalmopathy, some 75 hyperthyroidism and some 17 hyperthyroidism-to-ophthalmopathy patients. A discovery set of 100 patients (around 40 ophthalmopathy, about 58 stable hyperthyroidism) was enrolled to explore V-J signatures distinguishing ophthalmopathy from hyperthyroidism. An independent validation cohort was composed of roughly 19 hyperthyroidism patients and roughly 16 patients who later progressed from hyperthyroidism to ophthalmopathy. In several hyperthyroidism patients, the T-cell repertoires found in thyroid tissue were compared with those found in blood. Once sampling was done, hyperthyroidism patients were given methimazole at a starting dose of 30 mg daily, while ophthalmopathy patients were given high-dose intravenous methylprednisolone. The approximately 100 discovery patients were randomly divided into training and test sets at a 7:3 ratio. The paper's findings and limits, for the study overall: In validation, the model predicted ophthalmopathy progression with more than 70% sensitivity and roughly 72% specificity; 12 predicted patients were CT-confirmed with GO in a median of roughly 6.8 months. In cross-validation, the 13-signature model distinguished ophthalmopathy from stable hyperthyroidism with less than 90% sensitivity and around 83% specificity, while in the test set the corresponding values were about 80% and 75%. No statistical method was used to set the sample size in advance, and the investigators knew which group each participant was assigned to. Most expanded thyroid clonotypes with frequency above 0.001 were also detected in blood, suggesting blood repertoires may reflect the thyroid immune response.

Spanning cysteine to phenylalanine, the CDR3 consists of 12 amino acids. Here the CDR3 DNA is all that survives: 36 bases in frame from base 1. V is shortened by 5 bases, J by 7 bases, and the region joining them spans 12 bases. As encoded in the germline V gene, CDR1 is SNHLY while CDR2 is FYNNEI. About this clonotype: The antigen it binds to is not known. Base quality data are lacking; no much larger clone is found one base away.

Ophthalmopathy patients were characterized by moderately to severely active disease, a Clinical Activity Score of at least 3, a NOSPECS grade of at least 4, and a disease duration under 3 months. Patients with other autoimmune diseases, uncontrolled infections, pregnancy or lactation were excluded from the study. Diagnosis relied on clinical symptoms, serum thyroxine, TRAb, thyroid ultrasound and orbital computed tomography. Ficoll-Paque density gradient centrifugation was used to isolate PBMCs from under 11 ml of fresh peripheral blood. Total RNA was extracted using Trizol reagent, and RNA quality was checked on an Agilent 2100 Bioanalyzer. For repertoire sequencing, the TCR beta CDR3 regions were amplified from RNA transcripts. A first-round RT-PCR used HTBI primers with the Qiagen OneStep RT-PCR kit, followed by a second-round multiplex PCR, size selection and purification. Sequencing of the libraries was carried out on an Illumina HiSeq2000 in paired-end mode with 100 bp reads. In the paper's pipeline: SOAPnuke was used for read processing, and reads with adapters, uncalled bases, a mean Phred below 15, or no exact constant-primer or identifier match were discarded. COPE v1.2.5 was used to merge the high-quality paired reads. Unique nucleotide sequences were defined as clonotypes and aligned to IMGT TRB V, D and J references using MiTCR v1.1. The analysis was limited to V-J combinations with a frequency above 0.0001, which together covered 99.2% of the repertoires. For each V-J combination, a TCR clonal expansion and chaos score was defined as the ratio of F50 clonal expansion to chaos observed in the TCRdist matrix. Welch's t-statistics and random forest were used to reduce features to about 13 V-J combinations, which were fed into a naive Bayes classifier. Thyroid-blood repertoire similarity was quantified with the Morisita-Horn index. TCRdb reprocessed the public reads (quality trimming at Q25 with fastp, clone calling with MiXCR) and kept in-frame beta chains. When rows share a CDR3 protein, they turn into one entry using the most common DNA and genes. None of the V and J calls come from the authors' own analysis; TCRdb made them. A total of approximately 160,000 distinct CDR3 sequences appear in this sample, roughly two fifths of them only once. Around 8.9% of the sample is taken by the ten largest.

In this chain, TRBV2 is recombined with TRBJ2-7; tentative D gene TRBD1, with 5 bases matching. This receptor was obtained from a man under 40 with Graves' ophthalmopathy. Donor details come from another sample of the same person, matched by shared clones. Sequencing was performed on peripheral blood. The DNA reads as follows: TGTGCCAGCAGTCCACAGGACGGGGAGCAGTACTTC. Translated, this is CASSPQDGEQYF. Joined to the reference TRBV2 and TRBJ2-7 proteins, this CDR3 gives the full variable domain: EPEVTQTPSHQVTQMGQEVILRCVPISNHLYFYWYRQILGQKVEFLVSFYNNEISEKSEIFDDQFSVERPDGSNFTLKIRSTKLEDSAMYFCASSPQDGEQYFGPGTRLTVT.